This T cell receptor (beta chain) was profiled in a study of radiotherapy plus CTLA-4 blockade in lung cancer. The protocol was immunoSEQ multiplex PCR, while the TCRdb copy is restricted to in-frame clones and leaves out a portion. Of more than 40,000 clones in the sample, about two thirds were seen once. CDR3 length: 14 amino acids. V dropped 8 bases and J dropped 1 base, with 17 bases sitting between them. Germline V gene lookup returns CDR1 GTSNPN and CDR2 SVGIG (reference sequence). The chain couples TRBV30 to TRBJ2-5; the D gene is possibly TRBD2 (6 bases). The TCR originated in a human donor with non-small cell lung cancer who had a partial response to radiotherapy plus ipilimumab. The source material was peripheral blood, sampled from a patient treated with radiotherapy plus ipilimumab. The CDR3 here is CARGSPASQETQYF. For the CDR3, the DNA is TGTGCCCGGGGGAGCCCAGCTTCCCAAGAGACCCAGTACTTC.